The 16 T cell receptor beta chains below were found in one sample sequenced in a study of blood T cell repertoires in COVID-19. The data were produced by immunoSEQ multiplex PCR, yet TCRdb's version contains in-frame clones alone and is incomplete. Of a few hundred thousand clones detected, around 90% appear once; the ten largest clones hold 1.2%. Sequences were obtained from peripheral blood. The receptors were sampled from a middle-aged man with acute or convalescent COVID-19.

The CDR3 sequence: CASSIEAGAAEAFF. CDR3 DNA: TGTGCCAGTAGTATAGAGGCGGGGGCCGCTGAAGCTTTCTTT. The V call is TRBV19, the J call TRBJ1-1; perhaps TRBD1 as D (6 bases). V was cut by 0 bases and J by 6 bases, with 11 bases left in between. This CDR3 has 14 residues. Germline assignment: CDR1 LNHDA and CDR2 SQIVND (reference sequence).

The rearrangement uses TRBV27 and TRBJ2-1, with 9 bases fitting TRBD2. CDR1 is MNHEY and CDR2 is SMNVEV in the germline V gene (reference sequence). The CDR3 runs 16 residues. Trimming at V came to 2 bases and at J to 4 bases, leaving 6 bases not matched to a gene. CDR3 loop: CASSLVPSGTYNEQFF. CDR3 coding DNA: TGTGCCAGCAGTTTAGTGCCTAGCGGGACTTACAATGAGCAGTTCTTC.

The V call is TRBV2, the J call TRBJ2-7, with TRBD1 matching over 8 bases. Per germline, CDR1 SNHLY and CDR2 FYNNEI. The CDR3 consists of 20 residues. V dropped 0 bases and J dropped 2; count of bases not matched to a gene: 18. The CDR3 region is CASSEATNRIRGRGAYEQYF. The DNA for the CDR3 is TGTGCCAGCAGTGAAGCAACCAATAGAATCAGGGGGCGAGGGGCCTACGAGCAGTACTTC.

The CDR3 loop is CASSHETSGREQFF. Written as DNA, the CDR3 is TGTGCCAGCAGCCATGAGACTAGCGGGCGTGAGCAGTTCTTC. V gene TRBV3-1 (or the pseudogene TRBV3-2) combines with J gene TRBJ2-1, with 10 bases identical to TRBD2. The CDR3 is 14 amino acids. CDR1 is LGHDT, CDR2 YNNKEL, per germline (reference sequence). V was pared by 3 bases and J by 9 bases, with 5 bases of the junction left unmatched.

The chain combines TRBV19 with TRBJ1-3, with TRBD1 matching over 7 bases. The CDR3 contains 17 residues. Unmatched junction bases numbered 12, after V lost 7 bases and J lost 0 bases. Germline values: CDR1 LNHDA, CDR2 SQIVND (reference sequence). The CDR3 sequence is CASTFDRAGFSGNTIYF. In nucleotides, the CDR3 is TGTGCCAGTACCTTCGACAGGGCTGGCTTCTCTGGAAACACCATATATTTT.

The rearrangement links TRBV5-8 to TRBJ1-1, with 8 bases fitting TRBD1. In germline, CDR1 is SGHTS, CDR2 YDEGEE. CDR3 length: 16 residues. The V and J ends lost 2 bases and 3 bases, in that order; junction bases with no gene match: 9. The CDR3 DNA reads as TGTGCCAGCAGCTTAGGGTTCCGGACAGGGCACACTGAAGCTTTCTTT. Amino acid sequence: CASSLGFRTGHTEAFF.

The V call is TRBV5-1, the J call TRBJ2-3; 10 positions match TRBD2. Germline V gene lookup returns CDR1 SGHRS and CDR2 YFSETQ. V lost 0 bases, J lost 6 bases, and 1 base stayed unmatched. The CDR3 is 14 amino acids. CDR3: CASSLEREGDTQYF. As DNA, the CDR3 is TGCGCCAGCAGCTTGGAGCGGGAGGGGGATACGCAGTATTTT.

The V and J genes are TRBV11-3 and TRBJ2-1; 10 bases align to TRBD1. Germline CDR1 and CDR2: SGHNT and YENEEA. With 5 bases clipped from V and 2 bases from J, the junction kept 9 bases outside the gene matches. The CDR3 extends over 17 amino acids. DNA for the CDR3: TGTGCCAGCAGCCCGTCGGGGACAGGGGTTCCCTACAATGAGCAGTTCTTC. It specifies CASSPSGTGVPYNEQFF.

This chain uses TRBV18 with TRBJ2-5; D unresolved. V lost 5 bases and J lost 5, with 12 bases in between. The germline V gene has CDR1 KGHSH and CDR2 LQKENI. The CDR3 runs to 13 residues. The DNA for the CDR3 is TGTGCCAGCTCAGCCGCTAGTGCGGAGACCCAGTACTTC. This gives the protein CASSAASAETQYF.

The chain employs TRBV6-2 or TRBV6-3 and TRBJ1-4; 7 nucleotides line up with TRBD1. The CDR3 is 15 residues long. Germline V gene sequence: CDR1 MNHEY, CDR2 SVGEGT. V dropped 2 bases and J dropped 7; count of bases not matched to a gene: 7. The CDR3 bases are TGTGCCAGCAGTTACCAACGAGGGGGCGCTGAAAAACTGTTTTTT. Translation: CASSYQRGGAEKLFF.

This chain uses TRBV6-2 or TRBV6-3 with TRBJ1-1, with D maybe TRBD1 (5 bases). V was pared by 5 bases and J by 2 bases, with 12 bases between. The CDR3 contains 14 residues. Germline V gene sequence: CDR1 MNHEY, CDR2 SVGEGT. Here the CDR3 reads CASSDQTANTEAFF. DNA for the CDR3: TGTGCCAGCAGTGACCAGACAGCTAACACTGAAGCTTTCTTT.

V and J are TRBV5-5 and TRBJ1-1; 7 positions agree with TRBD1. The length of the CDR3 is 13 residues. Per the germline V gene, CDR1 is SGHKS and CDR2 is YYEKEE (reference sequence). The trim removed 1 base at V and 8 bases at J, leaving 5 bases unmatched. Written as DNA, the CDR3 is TGTGCCAGCAGCTTGCAAGCGGACAGGGAAGCTTTCTTT. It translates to CASSLQADREAFF.

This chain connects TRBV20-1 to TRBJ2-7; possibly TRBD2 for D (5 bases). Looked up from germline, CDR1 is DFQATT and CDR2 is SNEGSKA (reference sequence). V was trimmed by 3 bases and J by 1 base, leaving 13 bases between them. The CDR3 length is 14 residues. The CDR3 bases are TGCAGTGCTAGTTCGCCAGGCGGGTCCTACGAGCAGTACTTC. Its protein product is CSASSPGGSYEQYF.

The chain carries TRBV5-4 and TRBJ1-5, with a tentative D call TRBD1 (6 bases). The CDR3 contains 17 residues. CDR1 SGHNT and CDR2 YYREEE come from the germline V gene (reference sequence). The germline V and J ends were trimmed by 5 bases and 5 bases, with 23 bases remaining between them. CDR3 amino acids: CASSLTSGGSGYQPQHF. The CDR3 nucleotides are TGTGCCAGCAGTCTCACATCGGGGGGCTCTGGTTATCAGCCCCAGCATTTT. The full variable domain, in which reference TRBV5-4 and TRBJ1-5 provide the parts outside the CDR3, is ETGVTQSPTHLIKTRGQQVTLRCSSQSGHNTVSWYQQALGQGPQFIFQYYREEENGRGNFPPRFSGLQFPNYSSELNVNALELDDSALYLCASSLTSGGSGYQPQHFGDGTRLSIL.

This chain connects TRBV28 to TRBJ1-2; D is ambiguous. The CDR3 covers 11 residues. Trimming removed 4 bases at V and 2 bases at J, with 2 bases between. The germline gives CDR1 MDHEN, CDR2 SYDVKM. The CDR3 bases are TGTGCCAGCAGTTCAAACTATGGCTACACCTTC. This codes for CASSSNYGYTF.

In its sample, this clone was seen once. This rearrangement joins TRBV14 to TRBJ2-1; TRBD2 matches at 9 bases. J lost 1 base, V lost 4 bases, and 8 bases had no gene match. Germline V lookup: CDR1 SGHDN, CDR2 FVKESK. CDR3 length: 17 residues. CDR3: CASSRISGRGSYNEQFF. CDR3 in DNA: TGTGCCAGCAGCCGTATTAGCGGGAGAGGGTCCTACAATGAGCAGTTCTTC.